Shown below are 4 T cell receptor beta chains from a single sample sequenced in a study of neurological immune-mediated disorders. TCRdb redid the calling of the 5' RACE reads with MiXCR, one entry per CDR3 protein. This table holds some 49,000 distinct CDR3 sequences, 9% to 10% found once. Time point: longitudinal time-point 1 (baseline). The sequencing sample was made of PBMCs. These receptor sequences come from a woman aged 40 to 55 in good health.

This clonotype was detected ten times or more. The chain carries TRBV5-5 and TRBJ2-5; D is perhaps TRBD1 (6 bases). There are 13 residues in the CDR3. Germline V gene data show CDR1 as SGHKS and CDR2 as YYEKEE (reference sequence). Trimming stripped 4 bases from V and 5 bases from J, with 12 bases between. CDR3 loop: CASSISGVETQYF. CDR3 bases: TGTGCCAGCAGCATTTCAGGGGTGGAGACCCAGTACTTC.

This clonotype was found many times. This chain's CDR3 is CASSLNYYEQYF. In DNA, the CDR3 is TGTGCCAGCAGCTTGAATTACTACGAGCAGTACTTC. The V gene is TRBV5-6, the J gene TRBJ2-7; no firm D call. CDR3 length: 12 amino acids. Germline assignment: CDR1 SGHDT and CDR2 YYEEEE. V was pared by 1 base and J by 3 bases, with 5 bases between.

There are many counts of this clonotype. This rearrangement joins TRBV4-3 to TRBJ2-2, with D unresolved. This CDR3 region has 16 residues. The germline V and J ends were trimmed by 0 bases and 4 bases, with 12 bases remaining between them. Germline CDR1 LGHNA, CDR2 YSLEER. The CDR3 DNA reads as TGCGCCAGCAGCCAAGATAAAGACGGCCTCACCGGGGAGCTGTTTTTT. Translated, it gives CASSQDKDGLTGELFF.

Worth noting for this clonotype: At one end the junction does not follow the germline gene, possibly because of a read error. The chain recombines TRBV7-2 with TRBJ1-5; D unresolved. This CDR3 comprises 12 residues. Germline CDR1 is SGHTA and CDR2 is FQGNSA. The CDR3 sequence is CANSSGNGPQHF. The CDR3 DNA sequence: TGTGCCAACAGCTCCGGGAACGGGCCCCAGCATTTT.